This T cell receptor beta chain was obtained from a study of quantifying T cell responses using KT2 cells. The overall study: cDNA was made from DNase-treated RNA using alpha and beta constant primers. The study, taken as a whole, reports: Counts of KT2 alpha and beta sequences rose linearly with the number of KT2 cells added.

Unfractionated PBMC were spiked with known numbers of KT2 clone cells. Germline lookup yields CDR1 SGHTA and CDR2 FQGNSA. The CDR3 is 15 amino acids. V was shortened by 5 bases and J by 6 bases, with 20 bases between the two germline ends. An oligo carrying a UMI was ligated to the cDNA 3' end. An equimolar mix of RC1.1 and RC1.2 primed the beta chain across TRBC1 and TRBC2. Starting with the second PCR, alpha and beta TCR chains went through separate processing. TCRdb re-called the UMI-ligation and nested PCR reads with MiXCR, one entry per CDR3 protein. This sample has 40,000 to 55,000 distinct CDR3 sequences, with 9.5% to 13% found just once. This clonotype was counted at least ten times. The target antigen is unknown.

The TCR sequence derives from a human donor. The chain is built from TRBV7-2 and TRBJ2-7, with D perhaps matching TRBD1 (5 bases). Material: PBMCs spiked with cells of the T cell clone KT2. CDR3 loop: CASSPGLAAQGEQYF. DNA for the CDR3: TGTGCCAGCAGCCCAGGTTTGGCCGCTCAGGGCGAGCAGTACTTC.